This is a list of T cell receptor beta chains from one sample in a study of cytomegalovirus exposure and HLA in healthy donors. Only in-frame clones appear in the TCRdb table, and some are missing; sequencing was by immunoSEQ multiplex PCR. The table has 200,000 to 250,000 clones, 82% seen once. Sequenced material: PBMCs. All receptors derive from a woman aged 40 to 55 in good health and CMV-seropositive. Each CDR3 is given with its conserved first and last residue. D genes are given only for firm matches. A row's size may be missing; if present it is once, few, many or a size class.

length,size,V,D,J,CDR3,DNA
13,.,TRBV27,.,TRBJ2-7,CASSTGTGYKQYF,TGTGCCAGCAGTACCGGGACTGGGTATAAGCAGTACTTC
15,few,TRBV18,TRBD2,TRBJ2-1,CASSRGLAGANEQFF,TGTGCCAGCTCACGGGGACTAGCGGGAGCGAATGAGCAGTTCTTC
16,once,TRBV11-3,TRBD1,TRBJ1-2,CASRASQRDRNYGYTF,TGTGCCAGCAGGGCCTCGCAGAGGGACAGAAACTATGGCTACACCTTC
12,once,TRBV29-1,TRBD1,TRBJ1-2,CSVDQGASGYTF,TGCAGCGTTGATCAGGGGGCAAGTGGCTACACCTTC
18,.,TRBV4-2,TRBD1,TRBJ1-1,CASSQTGVRSVMNTEAFF,TGTGCCAGCAGCCAAACAGGGGTCAGGTCCGTTATGAACACTGAAGCTTTCTTT
15,.,TRBV9,TRBD1,TRBJ2-5,CASSVGGGERETQYF,TGTGCCAGCAGCGTAGGAGGGGGCGAGAGGGAGACCCAGTACTTC
15,.,TRBV28,TRBD1,TRBJ1-5,CASSLPTGGNQPQHF,TGTGCCAGCAGTTTACCGACAGGGGGTAATCAGCCCCAGCATTTT
13,.,TRBV30,TRBD1,TRBJ1-2,CAWSPRDRGGYTF,TGTGCCTGGAGCCCCCGGGACAGGGGTGGCTACACCTTC
15,.,TRBV7-2,.,TRBJ1-2,CASSSLLGVNYGYTF,TGTGCCAGCAGCTCCCTCTTGGGCGTTAACTATGGCTACACCTTC
17,.,TRBV7-2,TRBD2,TRBJ2-3,CASSSRTSGIPTDTQYF,TGTGCCAGCAGCTCCCGGACTAGCGGGATACCCACAGATACGCAGTATTTT
14,.,TRBV10-1,.,TRBJ2-7,CASSESIRVCPEYF,TGCGCCAGCAGTGAGTCGATACGGGTTTGTCCTGAGTACTTC
13,.,TRBV10-3,TRBD1,TRBJ1-4,CATGTATNEKLFF,TGTGCCACGGGGACAGCTACTAATGAAAAACTGTTTTTT
12,.,TRBV30,.,TRBJ2-7,CAWRRAYYEQYF,TGTGCCTGGAGAAGAGCGTACTACGAGCAGTACTTC
14,.,TRBV19,.,TRBJ1-5,CASRAGGRVQPQHF,TGTGCCAGTAGGGCCGGGGGGAGGGTTCAGCCCCAGCATTTT
17,.,TRBV5-1,.,TRBJ2-2,CASSSSTGNLNTGELFF,TGCGCCAGCAGCTCGAGTACGGGTAACCTGAACACCGGGGAGCTGTTTTTT
13,.,TRBV27,.,TRBJ1-4,CASGRVYGEKLFF,TGTGCCAGCGGCAGGGTTTACGGTGAAAAACTGTTTTTT
15,.,TRBV19,.,TRBJ2-1,CASSPRVADHNEQFF,TGTGCCAGTAGTCCTCGGGTAGCGGATCACAATGAGCAGTTCTTC
13,.,TRBV7-8,.,TRBJ2-1,CASHASGGNEQFF,TGTGCCAGCCATGCAAGCGGTGGCAATGAGCAGTTCTTC
17,once,TRBV4-3,.,TRBJ2-2,CASSQGATRGTTGELFF,TGCGCCAGCAGCCAAGGGGCAACCAGGGGTACCACCGGGGAGCTGTTTTTT
16,few,TRBV19,.,TRBJ1-2,CASSIGSWETNYGYTF,TGTGCCAGTAGTATAGGGTCCTGGGAGACTAACTATGGCTACACCTTC
13,.,TRBV9,.,TRBJ1-6,CASGDLRNSPLHF,TGTGCCTCCGGGGATCTAAGGAATTCACCCCTCCACTTT
14,.,TRBV5-4,TRBD1,TRBJ1-4,CASNTGGLNEKLFF,TGTGCCAGCAACACAGGGGGCCTTAATGAAAAACTGTTTTTT
16,.,TRBV11-2,.,TRBJ1-2,CASSPGADGLHYGYTF,TGTGCCAGCAGCCCTGGGGCTGACGGGCTTCACTATGGCTACACCTTC
15,.,TRBV7-3,TRBD2,TRBJ2-3,CASSLRGGFTDTQYF,TGTGCCAGCAGCTTACGGGGGGGGTTCACAGATACGCAGTATTTT
12,.,TRBV10-3,.,TRBJ1-1,CAISARDTEAFF,TGTGCCATCAGTGCCCGGGACACTGAAGCTTTCTTT
14,.,TRBV6-5,TRBD1,TRBJ2-5,CASSRQGAGGTQYF,TGTGCCAGCAGTCGACAGGGGGCCGGGGGGACCCAGTACTTC
13,once,TRBV30,TRBD1,TRBJ1-6,CASRGQANSPLHF,TGTGCCTCAAGGGGACAGGCAAATTCACCCCTCCACTTT
14,.,TRBV7-2,TRBD2,TRBJ2-7,CASRGGGGAWEQYF,TGTGCCAGCAGGGGTGGCGGGGGGGCATGGGAGCAGTACTTC
15,few,TRBV21-1,.,TRBJ2-3,CASTLAGAITDTQYF,TGTGCCAGCACCTTAGCGGGGGCCATCACAGATACGCAGTATTTT
15,.,TRBV5-4,.,TRBJ2-7,CASSLDRGGPYEQYF,TGTGCCAGCAGCTTGGACAGGGGGGGCCCCTACGAGCAGTACTTC
14,once,TRBV5-4,TRBD2,TRBJ2-5,CASSLSRGGETQYF,TGTGCCAGCAGCTTATCGCGGGGGGGAGAGACCCAGTACTTC
14,once,TRBV6-5,.,TRBJ2-7,CASRYRDNYYEQYF,TGTGCCAGCAGGTACAGGGACAACTACTACGAGCAGTACTTC
15,.,TRBV19,TRBD1,TRBJ1-2,CASSAQGGPNYGYTF,TGTGCCAGTAGTGCACAGGGGGGGCCTAACTATGGCTACACCTTC
14,.,TRBV7-2,TRBD2,TRBJ2-5,CASSSGGGQETQYF,TGTGCCAGCAGCTCCGGGGGGGGACAAGAGACCCAGTACTTC
14,.,TRBV5-1,.,TRBJ1-1,CASSFSQANTEAFF,TGCGCCAGCAGCTTCTCTCAGGCGAACACTGAAGCTTTCTTT
12,.,TRBV7-2,.,TRBJ2-3,CASSFKGGTQYF,TGTGCCAGCAGCTTTAAGGGGGGGACGCAGTATTTT
18,.,TRBV7-8,.,TRBJ2-7,CASSSQAQGPLSSYEQYF,TGTGCCAGCAGCTCCCAGGCTCAGGGTCCACTGAGCTCCTACGAGCAGTACTTC
18,.,TRBV4-3,TRBD2,TRBJ2-3,CASSQRLAGEDFPDTQYF,TGCGCCAGCAGCCAAAGACTAGCGGGAGAAGATTTTCCAGATACGCAGTATTTT
15,.,TRBV7-9,TRBD1,TRBJ1-1,CASSLDDREDTEAFF,TGTGCCAGCAGCTTAGATGACAGGGAGGACACTGAAGCTTTCTTT
18,.,TRBV7-9,TRBD2,TRBJ2-5,CASSSVGFGSGRAKTQYF,TGTGCCAGCAGCTCGGTGGGTTTCGGTAGCGGGAGGGCGAAGACCCAGTACTTC
16,.,TRBV9,.,TRBJ2-5,CASSVGGRGAQEAQYF,TGTGCCAGCAGCGTAGGGGGCCGCGGAGCGCAAGAGGCCCAGTACTTC
13,.,TRBV27,.,TRBJ1-2,CASSLKGNYGYTF,TGTGCCAGCAGTTTAAAGGGGAACTATGGCTACACCTTC
16,.,TRBV15,TRBD2,TRBJ2-1,CATSRDRSGTYNEQFF,TGTGCCACCAGCAGAGATCGAAGCGGGACCTACAATGAGCAGTTCTTC
15,.,TRBV7-9,.,TRBJ1-5,CASSRWPNSNQPQHF,TGTGCCAGCAGCCGCTGGCCCAATAGCAATCAGCCCCAGCATTTT
15,.,TRBV11-2,.,TRBJ2-7,CASSPRGQITYEQYF,TGTGCCAGCAGCCCCAGAGGACAGATCACCTACGAGCAGTACTTC
14,.,TRBV7-9,.,TRBJ2-3,CASSRPQGPNTQYF,TGTGCCAGCAGCCGTCCCCAGGGGCCCAATACGCAGTATTTT
15,.,TRBV6-5,.,TRBJ1-2,CASSTPGVSNYGYTF,TGTGCCAGCAGTACCCCGGGGGTTTCTAACTATGGCTACACCTTC
16,.,TRBV12-5,TRBD1,TRBJ2-7,CASGTGQGSTPYEQYF,TGTGCTAGTGGTACGGGACAGGGTTCCACCCCTTACGAGCAGTACTTC
16,.,TRBV7-9,TRBD2,TRBJ2-7,CASSLTGTSGIYEQYF,TGTGCCAGCAGCTTAACGGGGACTAGCGGGATCTACGAGCAGTACTTC